This is a list of T cell receptor beta chains from one sample in a study of STAT5B mutations in CD4+ large granular lymphocyte leukemia. Here immunoSEQ multiplex PCR was the method, and the copy in TCRdb shows in-frame clones only, minus some. Among about 32,000 clones listed, approximately 70% were seen once. Sequencing used CD4+ T cells from blood buffy coats. The source is a human donor in good health. Each CDR3 is given with its conserved first and last residue. The D gene is left open where the match is weak. Clone sizes are given selectively: once, few, many, or a class where the clone is expanded.

j_gene: TRBJ2-3
v_gene: TRBV9
d_gene: TRBD2
abundance: -
CDR3aa: CASSVGTSGDTQYF
CDR3nt: TGTGCCAGCAGCGTAGGCACTAGCGGAGATACGCAGTATTTT

j_gene: TRBJ1-5
v_gene: TRBV5-1
d_gene: -
abundance: -
CDR3aa: CASSPGQPNQPQHF
CDR3nt: TGCGCCAGCAGCCCCGGACAACCTAATCAGCCCCAGCATTTT

j_gene: TRBJ2-5
v_gene: TRBV7-2
d_gene: -
abundance: -
CDR3aa: CASQKGGETQYF
CDR3nt: TGTGCCAGCCAAAAGGGGGGAGAGACCCAGTACTTC

j_gene: TRBJ2-5
v_gene: TRBV27
d_gene: -
abundance: -
CDR3aa: CASSFGANRGETQYF
CDR3nt: TGTGCCAGCAGTTTCGGGGCCAACAGAGGTGAGACCCAGTACTTC

j_gene: TRBJ1-5
v_gene: TRBV7-2
d_gene: -
abundance: -
CDR3aa: CASSKGQDQPQHF
CDR3nt: TGTGCCAGCAGCAAGGGCCAAGATCAGCCCCAGCATTTT

j_gene: TRBJ1-2
v_gene: TRBV19
d_gene: TRBD1
abundance: -
CDR3aa: CASGGQFGYTF
CDR3nt: TGTGCCAGCGGGGGACAGTTTGGCTACACCTTC

j_gene: TRBJ2-7
v_gene: TRBV27
d_gene: -
abundance: -
CDR3aa: CASSFHRDGYEQYF
CDR3nt: TGTGCCAGCAGTTTCCACAGGGACGGGTACGAGCAGTACTTC

j_gene: TRBJ1-5
v_gene: TRBV9
d_gene: -
abundance: -
CDR3aa: CASSVDGQLNQPQHF
CDR3nt: TGTGCCAGCAGCGTAGACGGACAGCTCAATCAGCCCCAGCATTTT

j_gene: TRBJ2-2
v_gene: TRBV5-6
d_gene: TRBD1
abundance: -
CDR3aa: CASSPLTGDGAGELFF
CDR3nt: TGTGCCAGCAGTCCCCTAACAGGGGACGGGGCCGGGGAGCTGTTTTTT

j_gene: TRBJ1-3
v_gene: TRBV11-2
d_gene: TRBD1
abundance: -
CDR3aa: CASSSYLTGYANTIYF
CDR3nt: TGTGCCAGCAGCTCGTACCTGACAGGGTACGCAAACACCATATATTTT

j_gene: TRBJ1-4
v_gene: TRBV7-6
d_gene: -
abundance: -
CDR3aa: CASSFSGVINEKLFF
CDR3nt: TGTGCCAGCAGCTTTTCTGGGGTTATCAATGAAAAACTGTTTTTT

j_gene: TRBJ1-2
v_gene: TRBV15
d_gene: -
abundance: -
CDR3aa: CATAGPGGGYTF
CDR3nt: TGTGCCACCGCCGGTCCGGGAGGAGGCTACACCTTC

j_gene: TRBJ2-5
v_gene: TRBV7-2
d_gene: -
abundance: -
CDR3aa: CASTLGKVVGETQYF
CDR3nt: TGTGCCAGCACACTAGGGAAGGTAGTAGGAGAGACCCAGTACTTC

j_gene: TRBJ1-4
v_gene: TRBV5-4
d_gene: -
abundance: few
CDR3aa: CASSSAGRSNEKLFF
CDR3nt: TGTGCCAGCAGCTCGGCAGGGAGATCTAATGAAAAACTGTTTTTT

j_gene: TRBJ1-2
v_gene: TRBV19
d_gene: -
abundance: few
CDR3aa: CASSIGRASNGYTF
CDR3nt: TGTGCCAGTAGTATTGGTAGGGCTTCAAATGGCTACACCTTC

j_gene: TRBJ1-5
v_gene: TRBV5-5
d_gene: TRBD1
abundance: -
CDR3aa: CASSFVARGQQPQHF
CDR3nt: TGTGCCAGCAGCTTCGTCGCCAGGGGGCAACAGCCCCAGCATTTT

j_gene: TRBJ2-7
v_gene: TRBV29-1
d_gene: -
abundance: -
CDR3aa: CSVGVGDFGEQYF
CDR3nt: TGCAGCGTTGGGGTAGGGGATTTCGGCGAGCAGTACTTC

j_gene: TRBJ2-1
v_gene: TRBV7-2
d_gene: TRBD2
abundance: -
CDR3aa: CASSETRASGGAFYEQFF
CDR3nt: TGTGCCAGCAGCGAGACCCGGGCTAGCGGGGGGGCTTTCTATGAGCAGTTCTTC

j_gene: TRBJ1-2
v_gene: TRBV6-1
d_gene: -
abundance: -
CDR3aa: CASSGSTVNYGYTF
CDR3nt: TGTGCCAGCAGTGGGTCCACGGTGAACTATGGCTACACCTTC

j_gene: TRBJ1-4
v_gene: TRBV5-4
d_gene: -
abundance: -
CDR3aa: CASSLQATNEKLFF
CDR3nt: TGTGCCAGCAGCTTGCAAGCAACTAATGAAAAACTGTTTTTT

j_gene: TRBJ1-2
v_gene: TRBV7-6
d_gene: -
abundance: -
CDR3aa: CASSLGSDYGYTF
CDR3nt: TGTGCCAGCAGCTTGGGGAGTGACTATGGCTACACCTTC

j_gene: TRBJ2-2
v_gene: TRBV6-1
d_gene: -
abundance: once
CDR3aa: CASSEVRGGTGELFF
CDR3nt: TGTGCCAGCAGTGAAGTAAGGGGGGGGACCGGGGAGCTGTTTTTT

j_gene: TRBJ1-1
v_gene: TRBV5-1
d_gene: -
abundance: -
CDR3aa: CASKPQGSGTEAFF
CDR3nt: TGCGCCAGCAAGCCCCAGGGCTCGGGCACTGAAGCTTTCTTT

j_gene: TRBJ1-2
v_gene: TRBV28
d_gene: -
abundance: -
CDR3aa: CASTAGEIFNYGYTF
CDR3nt: TGTGCCAGCACGGCCGGGGAAATCTTTAACTATGGCTACACCTTC

j_gene: TRBJ2-7
v_gene: TRBV5-1
d_gene: TRBD2
abundance: -
CDR3aa: CASSPGEGRGEQYF
CDR3nt: TGCGCCAGCAGCCCCGGGGAGGGAAGGGGCGAGCAGTACTTC

j_gene: TRBJ2-2
v_gene: TRBV4-3
d_gene: -
abundance: -
CDR3aa: CASSQDLNTGELFF
CDR3nt: TGCGCCAGCAGCCAAGATCTTAACACCGGGGAGCTGTTTTTT

j_gene: TRBJ1-2
v_gene: TRBV7-8
d_gene: -
abundance: -
CDR3aa: CASSYARGEYGYTF
CDR3nt: TGTGCCAGCAGCTACGCTAGGGGAGAGTATGGCTACACCTTC

j_gene: TRBJ1-5
v_gene: TRBV29-1
d_gene: -
abundance: few
CDR3aa: CSVDSGEGQPQHF
CDR3nt: TGCAGCGTTGATTCAGGGGAAGGCCAGCCCCAGCATTTT

j_gene: TRBJ1-2
v_gene: TRBV5-1
d_gene: -
abundance: -
CDR3aa: CASSLEAVNYGYTF
CDR3nt: TGCGCCAGCAGCTTGGAGGCGGTTAACTATGGCTACACCTTC

j_gene: TRBJ1-5
v_gene: TRBV2
d_gene: TRBD1
abundance: -
CDR3aa: CASQGGGRPQHF
CDR3nt: TGTGCCAGCCAGGGGGGTGGAAGGCCCCAGCATTTT

j_gene: TRBJ1-2
v_gene: TRBV15
d_gene: TRBD1
abundance: -
CDR3aa: CATSIGGEDRGHGYTF
CDR3nt: TGTGCCACCAGCATTGGGGGGGAGGACAGGGGGCATGGCTACACCTTC

j_gene: TRBJ2-1
v_gene: TRBV20-1
d_gene: -
abundance: -
CDR3aa: CSASGGPRQFF
CDR3nt: TGCAGTGCTAGCGGGGGGCCTCGCCAGTTCTTC

j_gene: TRBJ2-5
v_gene: TRBV19
d_gene: -
abundance: -
CDR3aa: CASSSGVQETQYF
CDR3nt: TGTGCCAGTAGTTCCGGGGTCCAAGAGACCCAGTACTTC

j_gene: TRBJ2-7
v_gene: TRBV11-2
d_gene: -
abundance: once
CDR3aa: CASSLDSIYEQYF
CDR3nt: TGTGCCAGCAGCTTGGACAGCATCTACGAGCAGTACTTC

j_gene: TRBJ2-4
v_gene: TRBV5-5
d_gene: TRBD1
abundance: -
CDR3aa: CASSLDRGRAKNIQYF
CDR3nt: TGTGCCAGCAGCTTGGACAGGGGGCGAGCCAAAAACATTCAGTACTTC